Shown below are 32 T cell receptor beta chains from a single sample sequenced in a study of T cells in localized non-small cell lung cancer (dated by TCRdb to about 2020). Libraries were built with the immunoSEQ multiplex PCR assay. This is the immuneACCESS table as TCRdb keeps it, with only in-frame sequences that have V and J called. A part of the clones is gone; compared with another copy, unresolved V genes explain less than half, and the rest is unexplained. The sample yields fewer than 20,000 clones; around 91% were counted once. The ten largest clones take up about 8% of the sample. Sequences were derived from peripheral blood, sampled before any cancer treatment. These receptors were obtained from a man aged 40-75 years with stage I lung adenocarcinoma.

This clone was seen only a few times. V and J are TRBV2 and TRBJ1-1; no firm D call. The germline CDR1 and CDR2 sequences are SNHLY and FYNNEI. This CDR3 has 11 residues. The V end was cut by 6 bases, the J end by 5 bases, with 7 bases between. The CDR3 DNA reads as TGTGCCAGCAGCATGGGGACTGAAGCTTTCTTT. This sequence encodes CASSMGTEAFF.

The chain uses TRBV12-5 and TRBJ2-1; D might be TRBD1 or TRBD2, each matching 6 bases. There are 15 residues in the CDR3. Trimming removed 5 bases at V and 8 bases at J, with 19 bases between. Germline-derived CDR1 and CDR2 are LGHNT and FRNRAP. The CDR3 region is CASGADRRAGDEQFF. In nucleotides, the CDR3 is TGTGCTAGTGGTGCCGACAGGAGGGCCGGGGATGAGCAGTTCTTC.

The gene calls are TRBV11-2 and TRBJ2-1, with D perhaps matching TRBD2 (6 bases). Germline-derived CDR1 and CDR2 are SGHAT and FQNNGV. Trimming left V 5 bases short and J 0 bases short, with 17 bases between. CDR3 length: 17 residues. CDR3 residues: CASSRGTYLSSYNEQFF. The CDR3 coding sequence is TGTGCCAGCAGCCGCGGGACTTATTTAAGCTCCTACAATGAGCAGTTCTTC.

This chain links TRBV5-1 with TRBJ1-2, with 10 bases aligning to TRBD1. The CDR3 contains 17 residues. Germline V lookup: CDR1 SGHRS, CDR2 YFSETQ. The V gene end was trimmed by 1 base and the J gene end by 4 bases; junction bases not matched to a gene: 10. The CDR3 coding sequence is TGCGCCAGCAGCTTGCCCCAACCCGGGACAGGGGCCTATGGCTACACCTTC. This gives the protein CASSLPQPGTGAYGYTF.

V is TRBV7-8 and J is TRBJ2-1; TRBD2 aligns across 7 bases. The J segment lost 4 bases and the V segment lost 3 bases, leaving 6 bases of the junction unmatched. This CDR3 comprises 15 residues. The germline CDR1 and CDR2 sequences are SGHVS and FQNEAQ. The chain's CDR3 is CASSFGLVMYNEQFF. The CDR3 nucleotides read TGTGCCAGCAGCTTCGGACTAGTGATGTACAATGAGCAGTTCTTC.

J is TRBJ2-3 and V is TRBV7-2; D uncertain. Trimming stripped 5 bases from V and 1 base from J, with 7 bases between. Per the germline V gene, CDR1 is SGHTA and CDR2 is FQGNSA. The CDR3 extends over 13 amino acids. The CDR3 protein is CASSPDRTDTQYF. The CDR3 DNA follows: TGTGCCAGCAGCCCAGACCGCACAGATACGCAGTATTTT.

The V call is TRBV6-6, the J call TRBJ2-3, with a possible D match to TRBD1 (6 bases). V dropped 10 bases and J dropped 2 bases, with 16 bases sitting between them. CDR1 and CDR2 (germline): MNHNY, SVGAGI (reference sequence). The CDR3 consists of 14 residues. In DNA, the CDR3 is TGTGCCACCTGCGCAGGACAGAACACAGATACGCAGTATTTT. This encodes CATCAGQNTDTQYF.

DNA of the CDR3: TGTGCCAGCTCCCCTGACAGGACCTACGAGCAGTACTTC. This translates into CASSPDRTYEQYF. V gene TRBV18 combines with J gene TRBJ2-7; the D gene is possibly TRBD1 (6 bases). This CDR3 is 13 amino acids long. Trimming pared 6 bases from V and 2 bases from J, leaving 11 bases between. From germline, CDR1 is KGHSH and CDR2 LQKENI.

The chain recombines TRBV4-2 with TRBJ2-3; 7 bases map to TRBD2. Germline CDR1 reads LGHNA; CDR2 reads YNFKEQ. This CDR3 region has 16 residues. The V and J ends lost 4 bases and 0 bases, in that order; junction bases with no gene match: 7. The CDR3 region is CASSPIAGSSTDTQYF. The DNA of the CDR3 is TGTGCCAGCAGCCCTATAGCGGGTTCTAGCACAGATACGCAGTATTTT.

This clone was detected only once. The chain joins TRBV7-8 to TRBJ1-4; 10 nucleotides match TRBD1. CDR3 length: 16 amino acids. Germline V CDR1 and CDR2: SGHVS, FQNEAQ. With V trimmed by 1 base and J by 6 bases, 5 bases remained unmatched. CDR3 loop: CASSLEGGQGYEKLFF. The CDR3 DNA follows: TGTGCCAGCAGCTTAGAGGGGGGACAGGGGTATGAAAAACTGTTTTTT.

This clone was found once. The rearrangement uses TRBV4-2 and TRBJ2-7, with TRBD1 as a possible D gene (6 bases). Germline CDR1 reads LGHNA; CDR2 reads YNFKEQ. Trimming left V 0 bases short and J 3 bases short, with 12 bases between. The CDR3 sequence is 15 residues long. DNA of the CDR3: TGTGCCAGCAGCCAAGATCGGGACATCCTCTACGAGCAGTACTTC. Encoded protein: CASSQDRDILYEQYF.

This clone was observed a handful of times. The genes are TRBV4-2 and TRBJ1-3; 10 nucleotides agree with TRBD1. CDR3 size: 16 residues. V trimming: 3 bases; J trimming: 2 bases; junction bases outside the gene matches: 4. CDR1 is LGHNA and CDR2 is YNFKEQ in the germline V gene. The CDR3 reads CASSHPDRGPGNTIYF. The CDR3 DNA reads as TGTGCCAGCAGCCACCCCGACAGGGGGCCTGGAAACACCATATATTTT.

This clone was seen just once. The sample has other DNA sequences that encode this CDR3 too. CDR3: CASSHEPDLPGEQYF. The CDR3 nucleotides are TGCGCCAGCAGCCACGAGCCCGACCTCCCGGGAGAGCAGTACTTC. The chain recombines TRBV4-1 with TRBJ2-7; TRBD2 is a possible D gene (5 bases). Germline CDR1 and CDR2: MGHRA and YSYEKL. V was cut by 3 bases and J by 7 bases, with 19 bases left in between. The CDR3 runs 15 residues.

This clone has a single count. The V call is TRBV6-6, the J call TRBJ1-1, with a weak D call TRBD1 (5 bases). This CDR3 contains 13 residues. Germline CDR1 and CDR2: MNHNY and SVGAGI (reference sequence). Trimming shortened V by 4 bases and J by 3 bases, and 9 bases separated the two germline ends. The CDR3 sequence is CASSWRDDTEAFF. Here the CDR3 DNA reads TGTGCCAGCAGTTGGAGGGACGACACTGAAGCTTTCTTT.

This clone occurred once. The chain employs TRBV5-3 and TRBJ2-1; D gene unclear. TRBV5-3 is given ORF status, its function remaining uncertain. The CDR3 length is 17 residues. The V gene lost 4 bases and the J gene lost 0 bases, with 17 bases spanning the gap. The CDR3 protein is CARSPGRAPGSYNEQFF. The CDR3, as DNA: TGTGCCAGAAGCCCCGGCCGTGCCCCAGGCTCCTACAATGAGCAGTTCTTC.

The CDR3 here is CASSQDVGGVGELFF. CDR3 DNA: TGTGCCAGCAGCCAAGATGTGGGGGGAGTCGGGGAGCTGTTTTTT. This sequence joins TRBV4-2 and TRBJ2-2; D possibly corresponds to TRBD2 (6 bases). From germline, CDR1 is LGHNA and CDR2 YNFKEQ. With 0 bases removed from V and 7 bases from J, the gap between germline ends came to 12 bases. This CDR3 comprises 15 residues.

This sequence joins TRBV2 and TRBJ2-7, with D unclear. Germline CDR1 and CDR2: SNHLY and FYNNEI. The ends were cut back, 6 bases at V and 6 bases at J, with 12 bases in the middle. The CDR3 has 12 residues. CDR3 coding DNA: TGTGCCAGCAGGTTCGAGAACGGCGAGCAGTACTTC. This encodes CASRFENGEQYF.

The chain is built from TRBV30 and TRBJ2-7, with 11 positions matching TRBD1. With V trimmed by 1 base and J by 5 bases, 10 bases remained unmatched. The CDR3 is 16 residues long. The V gene's germline CDR1 is GTSNPN and CDR2 SVGIG (reference sequence). The DNA for the CDR3 is TGTGCCTGGAGTGCCCCTCAATGGACAGGGGGCCACGAGCAGTACTTC. This sequence encodes CAWSAPQWTGGHEQYF.

This rearrangement joins TRBV6-1 to TRBJ2-3; 8 bases agree with TRBD1. This CDR3 contains 14 residues. V shed 10 bases, J shed 6 bases, and the junction held 12 bases outside the gene matches. Germline V gene lookup returns CDR1 MNHNS and CDR2 SASEGT. The CDR3 is CATKTWGQVDTQYF. The CDR3 bases are TGTGCCACAAAAACTTGGGGACAGGTCGATACGCAGTATTTT.

This chain links TRBV15 with TRBJ1-2; D is uncertain. V gave up 0 bases and J gave up 4 bases, with 6 bases separating them. CDR3 length equals 13 residues. Germline V gene sequence: CDR1 LNHNV, CDR2 YYDKDF (reference sequence). The CDR3 sequence is CATSRDRFYGYTF. CDR3 nucleotide sequence: TGTGCCACCAGCAGAGATAGGTTCTATGGCTACACCTTC.

This chain uses TRBV19 with TRBJ2-1; 9 bases match TRBD2. The CDR3 sequence is 15 residues long. Germline V lookup: CDR1 LNHDA, CDR2 SQIVND (reference sequence). Trimming at V came to 3 bases and at J to 2 bases, leaving 2 bases not matched to a gene. The CDR3 coding sequence is TGTGCCAGTAGTATTAGCGGGAGACCCTACAATGAGCAGTTCTTC. This codes for CASSISGRPYNEQFF.

V and J are TRBV29-1 and TRBJ2-1, with TRBD2 identical over 12 bases. V dropped 7 bases and J dropped 6; count of bases not matched to a gene: 4. The CDR3 is made up of 13 amino acids. CDR1 and CDR2 (germline): SQVTM, ANQGSEA. The chain's CDR3 is CSGRLAGVNEQFF. DNA for the CDR3: TGCAGCGGGCGACTAGCGGGAGTCAATGAGCAGTTCTTC.

The chain couples TRBV14 to TRBJ2-5; 7 bases align to TRBD1. CDR1 and CDR2 from the germline V gene are SGHDN and FVKESK. V trimming: 4 bases; J trimming: 2 bases; junction bases outside the gene matches: 13. This CDR3 has 17 residues. The CDR3: CASSPYGRDSAQETQYF. CDR3 sequence (DNA): TGTGCCAGCAGCCCCTATGGCCGGGACAGCGCTCAAGAGACCCAGTACTTC.

The V call is TRBV7-6, the J call TRBJ2-3; a possible D gene is TRBD2 (5 bases). Germline assignment: CDR1 SGHVS and CDR2 FNYEAQ. This CDR3 comprises 16 residues. Trimming left V 5 bases short and J 2 bases short, with 17 bases between. The CDR3 here is CASSPSSTANTDTQYF. The CDR3 DNA reads as TGTGCCAGCAGCCCTAGCTCCACGGCCAACACAGATACGCAGTATTTT.

V gene TRBV5-1 combines with J gene TRBJ2-2, with D maybe TRBD2 (5 bases). The germline CDR1 and CDR2 sequences are SGHRS and YFSETQ. Trimming removed 4 bases from V and 5 bases from J, with 15 bases in between. The CDR3 spans 15 residues. This CDR3 reads CASSRGEFGTGELFF. The CDR3, as DNA: TGCGCCAGCAGCCGGGGAGAGTTTGGTACCGGGGAGCTGTTTTTT. The whole variable domain, filled in from reference TRBV5-1 and TRBJ2-2, reads KAGVTQTPRYLIKTRGQQVTLSCSPISGHRSVSWYQQTPGQGLQFLFEYFSETQRNKGNFPGRFSGRQFSNSRSEMNVSTLELGDSALYLCASSRGEFGTGELFFGEGSRLTVL.

The chain recombines TRBV30 with TRBJ2-6; D uncertain. The germline V gene has CDR1 GTSNPN and CDR2 SVGIG (reference sequence). This CDR3 has 15 amino acids. V was pared by 8 bases and J by 2 bases, with 16 bases between. The CDR3 DNA reads as TGTGCCGGAACCGGGCCCAGTGCTGGGGCCAACGTCCTGACTTTC. Protein: CAGTGPSAGANVLTF.

This chain joins TRBV7-8 and TRBJ2-7; D not certain. CDR3 length: 14 residues. Per germline, CDR1 SGHVS and CDR2 FQNEAQ. V dropped 2 bases and J dropped 0 bases, with 8 bases sitting between them. The CDR3 loop is CASSLLRSSYEQYF. Here the CDR3 DNA reads TGTGCCAGCAGCTTATTGCGCAGCTCCTACGAGCAGTACTTC.

The V gene is TRBV28, the J gene TRBJ2-2; the D call may be TRBD1 or TRBD2 (5 bases each). Trimming shortened V by 7 bases and J by 4 bases, and 22 bases separated the two germline ends. CDR3 length equals 17 residues. The germline V gene encodes CDR1 MDHEN and CDR2 SYDVKM. DNA for the CDR3: TGTGCCAGCACTCTGTTCAGGGAAGAGGGCGGCACCGGGGAGCTGTTTTTT. Amino acid sequence: CASTLFREEGGTGELFF.

V is TRBV9 and J is TRBJ2-5; maybe TRBD1 (5 bases). Trimming shortened V by 0 bases and J by 3 bases, and 6 bases separated the two germline ends. The CDR3 loop spans 13 amino acids. Germline CDR1 SGDLS, CDR2 YYNGEE. CDR3 nucleotides: TGTGCCAGCAGCGTAGGGGGCGAAGAGACCCAGTACTTC. This translates into CASSVGGEETQYF.

The chain carries TRBV5-1 and TRBJ2-7; the D is unclear. Germline V lookup: CDR1 SGHRS, CDR2 YFSETQ. V lost 0 bases to trimming and J lost 3 bases, with 10 bases between them. The CDR3 spans 14 residues. The DNA of the CDR3 is TGCGCCAGCAGCTTGGACGGCGACGTCTACGAGCAGTACTTC. Translated, it gives CASSLDGDVYEQYF.

This clone has only a few counts. The V call is TRBV7-3, the J call TRBJ2-5; possibly TRBD1 or TRBD2 for D (5 bases each). Trimming took 1 base from V and 9 from J, leaving 12 bases between them. This CDR3 is 13 amino acids long. CDR1 SGHTA and CDR2 FQGTGA come from the germline V gene. CDR3 protein: CASSLRRGESQYF. The CDR3 nucleotides read TGTGCCAGCAGCTTAAGGAGAGGGGAGTCCCAGTACTTC.

The CDR3 DNA reads as TGTGCCAGCAGCCCCGAAGCGGGGGGGATCTACGAGCAGTACTTC. Residues: CASSPEAGGIYEQYF. The J gene is TRBJ2-7, the V gene TRBV7-2; TRBD2 matches 10 bases. Germline V lookup: CDR1 SGHTA, CDR2 FQGNSA. V shed 5 bases, J shed 3 bases, and the junction held 7 bases outside the gene matches. The CDR3 is made up of 15 amino acids.